The 12 T cell receptor beta chains below were found in one sample sequenced in a study of blood T cells in healthy people across ages. A second 7 to 11 cycle PCR used barcoded and J-beta primers. From the 5' RACE reads, TCRdb called clonotypes with MiXCR, one entry per CDR3 protein. Counted here are about 800,000 distinct CDR3 sequences, roughly 60% occurring once; the ten biggest clones make up approximately 20%. Sequenced input: blood. These TCRs come from a young man in good health.

The CDR3 loop is CASSMGLVLETQYF. The DNA of the CDR3 is TGTGCCAGCAGTATGGGACTAGTTTTGGAGACCCAGTACTTC. This chain connects TRBV6-2 or TRBV6-3 to TRBJ2-5; 8 bases align to TRBD2. Germline V gene lookup returns CDR1 MNHEY and CDR2 SVGEGT. The CDR3 runs 14 residues. With V trimmed by 5 bases and J by 5 bases, 7 bases remained unmatched.

The chain joins TRBV28 to TRBJ1-6; 11 nucleotides match TRBD1. This CDR3 region has 13 residues. Germline lookup yields CDR1 MDHEN and CDR2 SYDVKM. V trimming: 10 bases; J trimming: 10 bases; junction bases outside the gene matches: 6. This CDR3 reads CATTDRGQSPLHF. CDR3 in DNA: TGTGCCACAACGGACAGGGGGCAGTCACCCCTCCACTTT.

The chain couples TRBV2 to TRBJ2-1; TRBD1 is a possible D gene (6 bases). The CDR3 has 12 amino acids. Germline values: CDR1 SNHLY, CDR2 FYNNEI. V lost 5 bases to trimming and J lost 7 bases, with 9 bases between them. In DNA, the CDR3 is TGTGCCAGCAGTACACAGGGAAATGAGCAGTTCTTC. Translating gives CASSTQGNEQFF.

V gene TRBV5-1 combines with J gene TRBJ2-1; D may be TRBD2 (7 bases). Trimming removed 7 bases from V and 3 bases from J, with 17 bases in between. The germline gives CDR1 SGHRS, CDR2 YFSETQ. The CDR3 sequence is 15 residues long. CDR3 DNA sequence: TGCGCCAGCCGCCCCCGGGGGGCGCTCTACAATGAGCAGTTCTTC. Translating it yields CASRPRGALYNEQFF.

The V gene is TRBV2, the J gene TRBJ2-5, with a tentative D call TRBD1 (6 bases). Germline CDR1 reads SNHLY; CDR2 reads FYNNEI. This CDR3 comprises 16 residues. The ends were cut back, 6 bases at V and 5 bases at J, with 22 bases in the middle. DNA for the CDR3: TGTGCCAGCAGAGTTCCCGGGGCCAAGCAGGGGGAGACCCAGTACTTC. Translated: CASRVPGAKQGETQYF.

CDR3 protein: CASSHYGGSYEQYF. The CDR3 bases are TGTGCCAGCAGTCATTACGGAGGCTCCTACGAGCAGTACTTC. The V and J genes are TRBV7-2 and TRBJ2-4, with a weak D call TRBD2 (5 bases). The assigned J gene may be wrong: the sequence end matches TRBJ2-7 better. Germline lookup yields CDR1 SGHTA and CDR2 FQGNSA. There are 14 residues in the CDR3.

Comments on this clonotype: One end of the junction varies from germline; a read error may be responsible. V usage is TRBV28 and J usage is TRBJ1-5; 7 bases fit TRBD1. The CDR3 totals 14 residues. The germline gives CDR1 MDHEN, CDR2 SYDVKM. This chain's CDR3 is CASSARGGDQPQHF. The CDR3, as DNA: TGCGCCAGCAGTGCCAGGGGGGGTGATCAGCCCCAGCATTTT.

The CDR3: CASSPLITEAFF. Written as DNA, the CDR3 is TGTGCCAGCAGCCCTCTTATCACTGAAGCTTTCTTT. The rearrangement uses TRBV28 and TRBJ1-1; D is ambiguous. V shed 6 bases and J shed 4 bases, with 9 bases lying between them. This CDR3 spans 12 amino acids. Germline CDR1 reads MDHEN; CDR2 reads SYDVKM.

The chain couples TRBV6-5 to TRBJ2-5; 8 bases line up with TRBD1. TRBJ2-7 matches the DNA end more closely, so the J call is doubtful. Germline V gene sequence: CDR1 MNHEY, CDR2 SVGAGI. CDR3 length: 13 residues. CDR3 amino acids: CASSPGQDNEQYF. CDR3 nucleotides: TGTGCCAGCAGCCCGGGACAGGACAACGAGCAGTACTTC.

The chain employs TRBV3-1 and TRBJ2-7, with 7 bases identical to TRBD1. The length of the CDR3 is 18 residues. Trimming took 0 bases from V and 3 from J; bases not matched to a gene: 14. Germline loops: CDR1 LGHDT, CDR2 YNNKEL (reference sequence). CDR3 protein: CASSQDPVTGLPFYEQYF. CDR3 coding DNA: TGTGCCAGCAGCCAAGATCCGGTGACAGGGCTACCGTTCTACGAGCAGTACTTC.

This chain's CDR3 is CASYGGGTGDLYEQYF. The CDR3 nucleotides read TGTGCCAGCTACGGGGGCGGGACAGGGGACCTCTACGAGCAGTACTTC. This chain links TRBV28 with TRBJ2-4; 10 bases match TRBD1. The J call may not be correct, given that the DNA end is closer to TRBJ2-7. The CDR3 spans 16 residues. CDR1 and CDR2 from the germline V gene are MDHEN and SYDVKM.

The chain recombines TRBV28 with TRBJ2-1; D gene uncertain. Germline CDR1 MDHEN, CDR2 SYDVKM. The ends were cut back, 7 bases at V and 10 bases at J, with 23 bases in the middle. This CDR3 comprises 15 residues. The CDR3 protein is CASTSPSVGDCEQFF. In DNA form, the CDR3 reads TGTGCCAGCACCTCTCCTTCTGTTGGGGATTGCGAGCAGTTCTTC.